Below, 21 T cell receptor beta chains from the same sample are listed, as sequenced in a study of blood T cell repertoires in COVID-19. The table came from immunoSEQ multiplex PCR; TCRdb's copy has only in-frame clones and leaves some out. The sample lists about 110,000 clones; about 75% were seen once. Sequenced: peripheral blood. Receptors were obtained from a woman of 80 years or more with active or convalescent COVID-19.

The chain has TRBV15 and TRBJ2-1, with 10 bases that match TRBD2. Germline CDR1 is LNHNV and CDR2 is YYDKDF (reference sequence). CDR3 size: 15 residues. Trimming removed 1 base from V and 6 bases from J; junction bases left unmatched: 3. The CDR3 loop reads CATSRAGLAANEQFF. Here the CDR3 DNA reads TGTGCCACCAGCAGAGCCGGACTAGCGGCCAATGAGCAGTTCTTC.

The chain joins TRBV7-2 to TRBJ1-2; TRBD1 is a possible D gene (6 bases). The CDR3 runs to 13 residues. The germline V gene encodes CDR1 SGHTA and CDR2 FQGNSA. With 1 base removed from V and 8 bases from J, the gap between germline ends came to 11 bases. CDR3 in amino acids: CASSLEQGRGYTF. The CDR3 nucleotides read TGTGCCAGCAGCTTAGAACAGGGCCGCGGCTACACCTTC.

The chain recombines TRBV4-1 with TRBJ2-7, with D possibly TRBD2 on 6 matching bases. Per germline, CDR1 MGHRA and CDR2 YSYEKL. The CDR3 is made up of 17 amino acids. V lost 0 bases and J lost 5, with 20 bases in between. The CDR3 DNA is TGCGCCAGCAGCCAAGAAGGAGGGAGGCCTAGTTTGAACGAGCAGTACTTC. Its translation: CASSQEGGRPSLNEQYF.

The chain has TRBV2 and TRBJ2-2, with D perhaps TRBD2 (5 bases). The V gene lost 3 bases and the J gene lost 3 bases, with 8 bases spanning the gap. There are 14 residues in the CDR3. Germline assignment: CDR1 SNHLY and CDR2 FYNNEI. The CDR3 loop is CASSDVGDTGELFF. The CDR3 nucleotides read TGTGCCAGCAGTGATGTGGGAGACACCGGGGAGCTGTTTTTT.

The genes are TRBV6-5 and TRBJ1-2; TRBD1 is a possible D gene (6 bases). The V and J ends lost 6 bases and 3 bases respectively, with 11 bases between them. Germline loops: CDR1 MNHEY, CDR2 SVGAGI. The CDR3 is 13 residues long. CDR3 loop: CASSPGQYYGYTF. The CDR3 DNA is TGTGCCAGCAGCCCAGGACAGTACTATGGCTACACCTTC.

V usage is TRBV9 and J usage is TRBJ2-2; 7 nucleotides agree with TRBD2. Looked up from germline, CDR1 is SGDLS and CDR2 is YYNGEE. The CDR3 totals 16 residues. The ends lost 3 bases at V and 0 bases at J; junction bases unmatched: 5. Written as DNA, the CDR3 is TGTGCCAGCAGCGACCGGACTAGTGCGAACACCGGGGAGCTGTTTTTT. Protein product: CASSDRTSANTGELFF. Full variable domain (outside the CDR3, taken from reference TRBV9 and TRBJ2-2): DSGVTQTPKHLITATGQRVTLRCSPRSGDLSVYWYQQSLDQGLQFLIQYYNGEERAKGNILERFSAQQFPDLHSELNLSSLELGDSALYFCASSDRTSANTGELFFGEGSRLTVL.

The genes are TRBV5-8 and TRBJ2-2, with a possible D match to TRBD1 (6 bases). CDR1 SGHTS and CDR2 YDEGEE come from the germline V gene. The CDR3 consists of 14 residues. Trimming pared 5 bases from V and 2 bases from J, leaving 10 bases between. The chain's CDR3 is CASRWTANTGELFF. For the CDR3, the DNA is TGTGCCAGCAGGTGGACAGCTAACACCGGGGAGCTGTTTTTT.

The gene calls are TRBV5-1 and TRBJ2-5; 8 bases map to TRBD1. V dropped 4 bases and J dropped 2; count of bases not matched to a gene: 4. Germline values: CDR1 SGHRS, CDR2 YFSETQ. CDR3 size: 14 residues. DNA for the CDR3: TGCGCCAGCAGCCCTGGGACAGGTCAAGAGACCCAGTACTTC. Amino acid sequence: CASSPGTGQETQYF.

Of note for this clone: Compared with germline, one end of the junction differs, possibly owing to a read error. V and J are TRBV12-3 or TRBV12-4 and TRBJ2-7; D not resolved. CDR3 length: 13 residues. DNA for the CDR3: TGTGCCAGCAGCAACGTCCCGCGCGCCCGCCGATTCTTC. This sequence encodes CASSNVPRARRFF.

This rearrangement joins TRBV11-1 to TRBJ2-2; 8 bases are a match to TRBD2. Per germline, CDR1 SGHAT and CDR2 FQDESV (reference sequence). Trimming took 5 bases from V and 0 from J; bases not matched to a gene: 2. The CDR3 sequence is 15 residues long. The CDR3: CASSPGRANTGELFF. The CDR3 bases are TGTGCCAGCAGCCCCGGGAGGGCGAACACCGGGGAGCTGTTTTTT. Variable domain in full (rest from reference TRBV11-1 and TRBJ2-2): EAEVAQSPRYKITEKSQAVAFWCDPISGHATLYWYRQILGQGPELLVQFQDESVVDDSQLPKDRFSAERLKGVDSTLKIQPAELGDSAMYLCASSPGRANTGELFFGEGSRLTVL.

The chain has TRBV3-1 (or the pseudogene TRBV3-2) and TRBJ2-7; 7 bases are a match to TRBD2. This CDR3 spans 14 amino acids. Trimming at V came to 4 bases and at J to 1 base, leaving 4 bases not matched to a gene. Per the germline V gene, CDR1 is LGHDT and CDR2 is YNNKEL (reference sequence). The CDR3 DNA reads TGTGCCAGCAGCCCGCAACTAGCGTCCTACGAGCAGTACTTC. Amino acids: CASSPQLASYEQYF.

This clone appeared a single time. The gene calls are TRBV27 and TRBJ1-1, with a possible D match to TRBD1 (6 bases). Deletions cut 3 bases from V and 3 bases from J, with 11 bases between. This CDR3 contains 14 residues. The germline CDR1 and CDR2 sequences are MNHEY and SMNVEV (reference sequence). Here the CDR3 DNA reads TGTGCCAGCAGTTTCGATCAGGGGCACACTGAAGCTTTCTTT. It translates to CASSFDQGHTEAFF.

This chain links TRBV7-8 with TRBJ1-6, with 10 bases aligning to TRBD1. The V gene's germline CDR1 is SGHVS and CDR2 FQNEAQ. This CDR3 is 14 amino acids long. J gave up 13 bases and V 4 bases, and 7 bases lay outside the gene matches. CDR3 protein: CASSWTGGRVPLHF. The CDR3 DNA sequence: TGTGCCAGCAGCTGGACAGGGGGGAGGGTTCCCCTCCACTTT.

The rearrangement links TRBV11-2 to TRBJ2-1; 7 nucleotides align to TRBD2. Unmatched junction bases numbered 13, after V lost 5 bases and J lost 6 bases. The CDR3 is 16 residues long. Germline V gene data show CDR1 as SGHAT and CDR2 as FQNNGV. CDR3 coding DNA: TGTGCCAGCAGCCCCTCTCCCGGACTAGTCTCCAATGAGCAGTTCTTC. This sequence encodes CASSPSPGLVSNEQFF. Based on the CDR3 plus reference TRBV11-2 and TRBJ2-1, the full variable domain is EAGVAQSPRYKIIEKRQSVAFWCNPISGHATLYWYQQILGQGPKLLIQFQNNGVVDDSQLPKDRFSAERLKGVDSTLKIQPAKLEDSAVYLCASSPSPGLVSNEQFFGPGTRLTVL.

V is TRBV11-2 and J is TRBJ2-2; the D is unclear. Per germline, CDR1 SGHAT and CDR2 FQNNGV. The V end was cut by 1 base, the J end by 5 bases, with 2 bases between. The CDR3 covers 12 residues. CDR3 sequence: CASSLVTGELFF. The CDR3 DNA sequence: TGTGCCAGCAGCTTAGTAACCGGGGAGCTGTTTTTT.

J is TRBJ2-7 and V is TRBV7-2; 11 positions match TRBD2. Germline CDR1 is SGHTA and CDR2 is FQGNSA. With 0 bases clipped from V and 6 bases from J, the junction kept 4 bases outside the gene matches. This CDR3 region has 15 residues. The CDR3 region is CASSLARTSGGEQYF. The CDR3 region has the DNA TGTGCCAGCAGCTTAGCGCGTACTAGCGGGGGCGAGCAGTACTTC.

The V and J genes are TRBV10-3 and TRBJ2-7, with 9 bases that match TRBD1. Per germline, CDR1 ENHRY and CDR2 SYGVKD. V gave up 3 bases and J gave up 4 bases; unmatched junction bases: 7. There are 15 residues in the CDR3. CDR3 DNA sequence: TGTGCCATCAGTGAATCACAGGGGGCGGGATACGAGCAGTACTTC. Its translation is CAISESQGAGYEQYF.

The chain has TRBV19 and TRBJ1-1; D may be TRBD1 (6 bases). V dropped 0 bases and J dropped 6 bases, with 17 bases sitting between them. Germline loops: CDR1 LNHDA, CDR2 SQIVND (reference sequence). The CDR3 contains 16 residues. CDR3: CASSIDLGGTNAEAFF. CDR3 nucleotides: TGTGCCAGTAGTATAGATCTAGGTGGGACAAACGCTGAAGCTTTCTTT.

This chain connects TRBV29-1 to TRBJ2-5; 8 positions match TRBD2. Unmatched junction bases numbered 2, after V lost 2 bases and J lost 3 bases. The CDR3 is 13 amino acids. The germline V gene encodes CDR1 SQVTM and CDR2 ANQGSEA. CDR3 sequence: CSVESGGKETQYF. CDR3 coding DNA: TGCAGCGTTGAAAGCGGGGGAAAAGAGACCCAGTACTTC.

The rearrangement joins TRBV5-1 to TRBJ1-1; D ambiguous. Trimming took 2 bases from V and 3 from J, leaving 5 bases between them. This CDR3 region has 12 residues. Germline V gene lookup returns CDR1 SGHRS and CDR2 YFSETQ. The CDR3 loop is CASSLTDTEAFF. The CDR3 DNA follows: TGCGCCAGCAGCTTAACAGACACTGAAGCTTTCTTT.

CDR3 in DNA: TGTGCCAGCAGTGCTCAGTCCTATGGCTACACCTTC. Translating gives CASSAQSYGYTF. V and J are TRBV28 and TRBJ1-2; unclear D gene. Per germline, CDR1 MDHEN and CDR2 SYDVKM. CDR3 length: 12 amino acids. The ends were cut back, 5 bases at V and 4 bases at J, with 8 bases in the middle.